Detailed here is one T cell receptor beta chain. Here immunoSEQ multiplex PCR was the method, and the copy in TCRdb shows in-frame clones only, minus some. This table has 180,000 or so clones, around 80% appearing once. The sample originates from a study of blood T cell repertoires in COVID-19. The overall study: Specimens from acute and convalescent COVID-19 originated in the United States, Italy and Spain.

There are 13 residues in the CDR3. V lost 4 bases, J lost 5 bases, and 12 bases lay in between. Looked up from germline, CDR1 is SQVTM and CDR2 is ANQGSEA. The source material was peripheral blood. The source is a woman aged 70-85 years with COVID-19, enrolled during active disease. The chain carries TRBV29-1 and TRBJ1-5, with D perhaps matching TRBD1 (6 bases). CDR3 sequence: CSVGGGADQPQHF. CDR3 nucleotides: TGCAGCGTTGGCGGGGGGGCAGATCAGCCCCAGCATTTT.